Given below is one T cell receptor beta chain in context. Its antigen is unidentified. V trimming: 0 bases; J trimming: 14 bases; junction bases outside the gene matches: 6. This CDR3 has 13 residues. The germline V gene has CDR1 MNHEY and CDR2 SVGAGI. The data derive from a study of T cells after yellow fever vaccination. For the study at large: For low cell numbers, libraries were made with SMART-Seq v4 Ultra Low Input. Study-wide findings and caveats: Clonotype sharing between CD4 and CD8 compartments was small.

TCRdb itself ran the 5' RACE reads through MiXCR, one entry per CDR3 protein. The sample shows around 610,000 distinct CDR3 sequences, roughly 14% of them seen only once. The V gene is TRBV6-5, the J gene TRBJ2-1; 8 bases align to TRBD2. The sample was PBMCs, taken on the day of the yellow fever booster vaccination. The sequence came from a man between 25 and 39 years old who received the YFV17D yellow fever vaccine. This chain's CDR3 is CASSYSFAGLEFF. The CDR3 coding sequence is TGTGCCAGCAGTTACTCGTTCGCGGGACTAGAGTTCTTC.